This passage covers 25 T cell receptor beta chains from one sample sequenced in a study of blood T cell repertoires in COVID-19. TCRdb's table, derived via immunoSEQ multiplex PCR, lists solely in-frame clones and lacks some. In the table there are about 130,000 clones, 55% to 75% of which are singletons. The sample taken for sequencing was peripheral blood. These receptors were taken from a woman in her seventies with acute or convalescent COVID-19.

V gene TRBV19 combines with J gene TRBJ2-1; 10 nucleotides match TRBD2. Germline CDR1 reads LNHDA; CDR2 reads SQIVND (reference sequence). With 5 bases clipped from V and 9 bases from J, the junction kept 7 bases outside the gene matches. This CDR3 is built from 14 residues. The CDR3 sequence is CASSPSGGVGEQFF. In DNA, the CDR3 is TGTGCCAGTAGTCCTAGCGGGGGTGTGGGTGAGCAGTTCTTC.

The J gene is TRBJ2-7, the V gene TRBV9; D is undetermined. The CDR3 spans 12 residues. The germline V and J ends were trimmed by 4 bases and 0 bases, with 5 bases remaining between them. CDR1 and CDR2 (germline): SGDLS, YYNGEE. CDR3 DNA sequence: TGTGCCAGCAGCCTTAGCTCCTACGAGCAGTACTTC. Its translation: CASSLSSYEQYF. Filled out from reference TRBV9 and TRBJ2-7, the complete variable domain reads DSGVTQTPKHLITATGQRVTLRCSPRSGDLSVYWYQQSLDQGLQFLIQYYNGEERAKGNILERFSAQQFPDLHSELNLSSLELGDSALYFCASSLSSYEQYFGPGTRLTVT.

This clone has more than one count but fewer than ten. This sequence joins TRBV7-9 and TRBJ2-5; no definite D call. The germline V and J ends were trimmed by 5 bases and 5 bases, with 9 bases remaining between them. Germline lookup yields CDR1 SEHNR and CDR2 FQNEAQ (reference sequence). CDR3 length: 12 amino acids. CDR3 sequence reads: CASSVGWETQYF. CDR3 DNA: TGTGCCAGCAGCGTCGGGTGGGAGACCCAGTACTTC.

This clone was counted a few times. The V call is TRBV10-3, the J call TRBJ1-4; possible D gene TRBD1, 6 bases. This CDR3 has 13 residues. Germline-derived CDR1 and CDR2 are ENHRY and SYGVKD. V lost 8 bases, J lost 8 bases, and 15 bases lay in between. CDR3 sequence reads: CAIGGGVREKLFF. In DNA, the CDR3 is TGTGCCATCGGCGGGGGCGTCCGAGAAAAACTGTTTTTT.

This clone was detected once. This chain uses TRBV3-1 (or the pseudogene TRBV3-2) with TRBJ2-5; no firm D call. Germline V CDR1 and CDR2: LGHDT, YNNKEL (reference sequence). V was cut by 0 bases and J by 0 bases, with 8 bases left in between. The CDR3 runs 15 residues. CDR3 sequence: CASSQDRQDQETQYF. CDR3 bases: TGTGCCAGCAGCCAAGATCGGCAGGACCAAGAGACCCAGTACTTC.

In nucleotides, the CDR3 is TGCGCCAGCAGCTTGCAGGGGCCCAGCTACAATGAGCAGTTCTTC. This gives the protein CASSLQGPSYNEQFF. The chain carries TRBV5-1 and TRBJ2-1; tentatively, D is TRBD1 (6 bases). The germline gives CDR1 SGHRS, CDR2 YFSETQ. The CDR3 loop spans 15 amino acids. Trimming pared 1 base from V and 3 bases from J, leaving 11 bases between.

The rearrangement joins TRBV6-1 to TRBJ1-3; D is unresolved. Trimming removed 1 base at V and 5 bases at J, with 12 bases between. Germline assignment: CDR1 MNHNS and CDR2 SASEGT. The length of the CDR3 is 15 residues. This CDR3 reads CASSEGGYSRNTIYF. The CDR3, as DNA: TGTGCCAGCAGTGAAGGCGGGTATAGTCGAAACACCATATATTTT.

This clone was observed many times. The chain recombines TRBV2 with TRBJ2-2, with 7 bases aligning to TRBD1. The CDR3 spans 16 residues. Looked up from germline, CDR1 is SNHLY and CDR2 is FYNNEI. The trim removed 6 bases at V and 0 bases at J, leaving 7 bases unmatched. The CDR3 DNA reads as TGTGCCAGCAGGCCGGGACAGTTCCCGAACACCGGGGAGCTGTTTTTT. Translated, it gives CASRPGQFPNTGELFF.

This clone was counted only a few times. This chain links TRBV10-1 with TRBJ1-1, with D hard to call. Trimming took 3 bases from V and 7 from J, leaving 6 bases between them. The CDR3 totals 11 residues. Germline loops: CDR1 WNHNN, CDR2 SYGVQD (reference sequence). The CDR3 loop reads CASSDGGEAFF. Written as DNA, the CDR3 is TGCGCCAGCAGTGACGGAGGTGAAGCTTTCTTT.

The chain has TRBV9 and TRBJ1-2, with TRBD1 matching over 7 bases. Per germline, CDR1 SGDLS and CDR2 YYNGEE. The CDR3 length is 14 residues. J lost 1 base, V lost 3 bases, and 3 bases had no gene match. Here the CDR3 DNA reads TGTGCCAGCAGCGAGGGGGACAGTAACTATGGCTACACCTTC. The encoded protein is CASSEGDSNYGYTF. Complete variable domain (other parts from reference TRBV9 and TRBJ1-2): DSGVTQTPKHLITATGQRVTLRCSPRSGDLSVYWYQQSLDQGLQFLIQYYNGEERAKGNILERFSAQQFPDLHSELNLSSLELGDSALYFCASSEGDSNYGYTFGSGTRLTVV.

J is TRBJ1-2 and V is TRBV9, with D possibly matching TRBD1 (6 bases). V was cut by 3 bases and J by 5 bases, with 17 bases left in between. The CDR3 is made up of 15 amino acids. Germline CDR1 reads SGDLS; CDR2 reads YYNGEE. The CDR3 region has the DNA TGTGCCAGCAGCGCGGGACAAACCCCCCGGTATGGCTACACCTTC. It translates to CASSAGQTPRYGYTF.

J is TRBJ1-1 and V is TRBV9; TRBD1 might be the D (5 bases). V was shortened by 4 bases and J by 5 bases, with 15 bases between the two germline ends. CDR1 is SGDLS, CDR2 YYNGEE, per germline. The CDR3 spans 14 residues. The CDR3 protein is CASSTGGSGTEAFF. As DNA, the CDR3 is TGTGCCAGCAGCACCGGGGGGTCTGGGACTGAAGCTTTCTTT.

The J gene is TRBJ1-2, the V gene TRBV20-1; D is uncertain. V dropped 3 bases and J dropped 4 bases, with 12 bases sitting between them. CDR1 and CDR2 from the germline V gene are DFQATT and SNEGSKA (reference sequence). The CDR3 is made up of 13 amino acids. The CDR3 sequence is CSASLPASYGYTF. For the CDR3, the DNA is TGCAGTGCTAGTCTTCCAGCGTCCTATGGCTACACCTTC.

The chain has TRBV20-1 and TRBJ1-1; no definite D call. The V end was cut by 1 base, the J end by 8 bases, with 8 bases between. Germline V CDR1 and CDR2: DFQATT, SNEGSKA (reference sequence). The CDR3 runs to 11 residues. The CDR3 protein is CSARVGREAFF. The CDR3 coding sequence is TGCAGTGCTAGAGTAGGGAGGGAAGCTTTCTTT.

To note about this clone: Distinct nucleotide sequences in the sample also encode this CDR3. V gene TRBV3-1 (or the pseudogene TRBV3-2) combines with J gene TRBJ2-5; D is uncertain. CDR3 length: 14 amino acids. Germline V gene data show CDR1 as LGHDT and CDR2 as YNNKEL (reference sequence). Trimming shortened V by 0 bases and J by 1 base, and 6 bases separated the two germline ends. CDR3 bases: TGTGCCAGCAGCCAAGATCGACTCCAAGAGACCCAGTACTTC. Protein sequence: CASSQDRLQETQYF.

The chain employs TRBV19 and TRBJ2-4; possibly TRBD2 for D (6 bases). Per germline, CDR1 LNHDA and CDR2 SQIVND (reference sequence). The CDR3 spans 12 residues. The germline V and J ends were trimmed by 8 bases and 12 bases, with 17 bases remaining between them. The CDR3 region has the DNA TGTGCCAGTTGGGACTTCGGCGGGTATCAGTACTTC. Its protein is CASWDFGGYQYF.

This CDR3 reads CASSLGGGNTGELFF. DNA of the CDR3: TGTGCCAGCAGCTTAGGGGGGGGCAACACCGGGGAGCTGTTTTTT. V and J are TRBV7-6 and TRBJ2-2, with D possibly being TRBD2 (7 bases). Trimming left V 1 base short and J 2 bases short, with 8 bases between. The CDR3 has 15 residues. Germline V lookup: CDR1 SGHVS, CDR2 FNYEAQ.

CDR3 sequence reads: CASSQGTGGRNEQYF. The DNA for the CDR3 is TGTGCCAGTAGTCAAGGGACAGGGGGCAGGAACGAGCAGTACTTC. The chain employs TRBV19 and TRBJ2-7; TRBD1 agrees at 12 bases. V shed 5 bases and J 5 bases; nucleotides not matched to a gene: 7. The CDR3 totals 15 residues. Germline CDR1 LNHDA, CDR2 SQIVND (reference sequence).

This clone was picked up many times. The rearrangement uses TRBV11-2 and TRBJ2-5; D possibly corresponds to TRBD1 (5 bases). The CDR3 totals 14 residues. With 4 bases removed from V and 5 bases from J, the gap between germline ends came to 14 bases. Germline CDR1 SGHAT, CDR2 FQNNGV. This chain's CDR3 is CASSSQTVGETQYF. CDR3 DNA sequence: TGTGCCAGCAGCTCCCAGACAGTAGGGGAGACCCAGTACTTC.

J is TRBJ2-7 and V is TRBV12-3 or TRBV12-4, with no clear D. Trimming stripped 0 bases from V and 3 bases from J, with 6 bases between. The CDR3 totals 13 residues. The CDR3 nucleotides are TGTGCCAGCAGTTTAGCGAGAGGCTACGAGCAGTACTTC. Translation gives CASSLARGYEQYF.

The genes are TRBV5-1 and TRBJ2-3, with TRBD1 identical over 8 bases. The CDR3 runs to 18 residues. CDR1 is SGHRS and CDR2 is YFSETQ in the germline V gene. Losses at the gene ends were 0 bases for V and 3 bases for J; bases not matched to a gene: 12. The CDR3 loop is CASSLGATGGGGTDTQYF. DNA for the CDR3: TGCGCCAGCAGCTTGGGGGCTACAGGGGGAGGCGGAACAGATACGCAGTATTTT. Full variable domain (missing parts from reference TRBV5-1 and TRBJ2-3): KAGVTQTPRYLIKTRGQQVTLSCSPISGHRSVSWYQQTPGQGLQFLFEYFSETQRNKGNFPGRFSGRQFSNSRSEMNVSTLELGDSALYLCASSLGATGGGGTDTQYFGPGTRLTVL.

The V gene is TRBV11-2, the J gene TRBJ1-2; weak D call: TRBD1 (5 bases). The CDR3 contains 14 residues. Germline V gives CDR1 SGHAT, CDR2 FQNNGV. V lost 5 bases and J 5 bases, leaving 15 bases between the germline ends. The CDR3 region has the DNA TGTGCCAGCAGCCCGGACAAGGCGGTTTATGGCTACACCTTC. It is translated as CASSPDKAVYGYTF.

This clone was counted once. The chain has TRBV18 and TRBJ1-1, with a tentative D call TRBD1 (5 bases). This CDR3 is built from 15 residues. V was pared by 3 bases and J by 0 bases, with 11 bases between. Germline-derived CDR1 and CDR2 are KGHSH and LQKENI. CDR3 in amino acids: CASSPPTDLNTEAFF. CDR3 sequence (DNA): TGTGCCAGCTCACCCCCGACAGACTTGAACACTGAAGCTTTCTTT.

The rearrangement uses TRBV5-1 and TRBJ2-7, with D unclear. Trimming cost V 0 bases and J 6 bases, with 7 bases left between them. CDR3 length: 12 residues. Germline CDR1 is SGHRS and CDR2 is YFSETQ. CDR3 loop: CASSLVASEQYF. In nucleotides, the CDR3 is TGCGCCAGCAGCTTGGTGGCTAGCGAGCAGTACTTC.

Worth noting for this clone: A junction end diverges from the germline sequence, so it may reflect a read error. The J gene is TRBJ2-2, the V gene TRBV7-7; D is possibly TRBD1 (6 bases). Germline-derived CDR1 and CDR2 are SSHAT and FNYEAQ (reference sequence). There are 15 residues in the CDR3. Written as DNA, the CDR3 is TGTGCTAGCAGCGCCGACAGGACAAACACCGGGGAGCTGTTTTTT. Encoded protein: CASSADRTNTGELFF.